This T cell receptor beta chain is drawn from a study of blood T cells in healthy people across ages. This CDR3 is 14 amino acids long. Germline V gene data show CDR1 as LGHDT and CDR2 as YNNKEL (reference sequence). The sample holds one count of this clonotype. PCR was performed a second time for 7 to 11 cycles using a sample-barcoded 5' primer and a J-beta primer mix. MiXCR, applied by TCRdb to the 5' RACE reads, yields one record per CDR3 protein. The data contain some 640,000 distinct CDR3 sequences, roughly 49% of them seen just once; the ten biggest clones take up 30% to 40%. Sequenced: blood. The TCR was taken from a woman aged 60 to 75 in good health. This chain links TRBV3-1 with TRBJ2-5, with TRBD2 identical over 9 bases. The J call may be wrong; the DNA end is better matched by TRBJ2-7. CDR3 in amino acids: CASSQFSGRSEQYF. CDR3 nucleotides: TGTGCCAGCAGCCAATTCAGCGGGAGGAGCGAGCAGTACTTC.